Reported below is one T cell receptor beta chain. The antigen remains undetermined. Trimming took 6 bases from V and 5 from J, leaving 16 bases between them. The length of the CDR3 is 14 residues. The data were taken from a study of glioma-infiltrating T cells. Whole-study results and caveats: CDR3 overlap between tissue and blood was very small.

TCR alpha and beta CDR3 regions were amplified from RNA using iRepertoire nested multiplex PCR. MiXCR, applied by TCRdb to the multiplex PCR reads, yields one record per CDR3 protein. The sample holds fewer than 110,000 distinct CDR3 sequences, under 30% seen once. V and J are TRBV12-3 or TRBV12-4 and TRBJ1-2; no clear D gene. Sequences were obtained from glioma tissue, nonneoplastic brain tissue, or PBMCs (not recorded which). The receptor comes from a human donor with low-grade glioma or glioblastoma, undergoing nonglioma brain surgery, or in good health (not recorded which). The chain's CDR3 is CASSSRALGYGYTF. The CDR3 coding sequence is TGTGCCAGCAGCTCCCGGGCCCTGGGGTATGGCTACACCTTC.